Listed here are 14 T cell receptor beta chains from one sample, sequenced in a study of cytomegalovirus exposure and HLA in healthy donors. PCR used 60 Vbeta primers and 13 Jbeta primers. Sequencing used immunoSEQ multiplex PCR; TCRdb keeps in-frame clones, though not all of them. The table includes fewer than 200,000 clones, 65% to 90% detected once. Specimen: PBMCs. Receptors were obtained from a man aged 50-59 years in good health and CMV-seropositive.

The rearrangement uses TRBV6-1 and TRBJ1-3; 8 bases line up with TRBD1. The CDR3 covers 15 residues. The trim removed 5 bases at V and 0 bases at J, leaving 3 bases unmatched. The germline CDR1 and CDR2 sequences are MNHNS and SASEGT. The CDR3 nucleotides read TGTGCCAGCAGTTGGGACAGGCCCTCTGGAAACACCATATATTTT. Translating gives CASSWDRPSGNTIYF.

This rearrangement joins TRBV19 to TRBJ1-4; 9 bases line up with TRBD1. V shed 7 bases and J 7 bases; nucleotides not matched to a gene: 13. CDR3 length: 16 amino acids. Germline V CDR1 and CDR2: LNHDA, SQIVND (reference sequence). The CDR3 spells CASTTPGQGWREKLFF. The CDR3 DNA sequence: TGTGCCAGTACCACTCCGGGACAGGGTTGGCGTGAAAAACTGTTTTTT.

This clone has only one observation. This chain joins TRBV7-2 and TRBJ2-7, with 7 bases identical to TRBD2. This CDR3 is 18 amino acids long. V gave up 6 bases and J gave up 1 base; unmatched junction bases: 18. The germline V gene encodes CDR1 SGHTA and CDR2 FQGNSA. This chain's CDR3 is CASSSHTWAGEASYEQYF. CDR3 nucleotides: TGTGCCAGCAGTTCACACACGTGGGCGGGGGAGGCTTCCTACGAGCAGTACTTC.

The chain combines TRBV10-3 with TRBJ2-2, with 14 bases that match TRBD2. Germline trimming cut 7 bases from V and 5 bases from J; bases unmatched to any gene: 3. The germline CDR1 and CDR2 sequences are ENHRY and SYGVKD. This CDR3 region has 15 residues. CDR3 DNA sequence: TGTGCCATCATGGGACTAGCGGGAGCGACCGGGGAGCTGTTTTTT. Translated: CAIMGLAGATGELFF.

This sequence joins TRBV9 and TRBJ1-5; 7 nucleotides agree with TRBD1. Trimming took 6 bases from V and 1 from J; bases not matched to a gene: 4. The CDR3 has 14 amino acids. CDR1 is SGDLS, CDR2 YYNGEE, per germline. The CDR3 coding sequence is TGTGCCAGCACCACAGGGGACAGCAATCAGCCCCAGCATTTT. Its protein is CASTTGDSNQPQHF.

In this sample, this clone turned up a few times. The chain has TRBV28 and TRBJ1-1; possibly TRBD1 for D (5 bases). Trimming cost V 6 bases and J 0 bases, with 14 bases left between them. The CDR3 spans 15 residues. Germline lookup yields CDR1 MDHEN and CDR2 SYDVKM. Here the CDR3 DNA reads TGTGCCAGCAGGCTACAGGAGGGAATGAACACTGAAGCTTTCTTT. Its translation: CASRLQEGMNTEAFF.

V is TRBV6-6 and J is TRBJ2-3; 8 bases fit TRBD2. The V and J ends lost 0 bases and 0 bases, in that order; junction bases with no gene match: 2. The CDR3 extends over 16 amino acids. From germline, CDR1 is MNHNY and CDR2 SVGAGI (reference sequence). This CDR3 reads CASSYSLAASTDTQYF. In nucleotides, the CDR3 is TGTGCCAGCAGTTACTCACTAGCGGCCAGCACAGATACGCAGTATTTT.

This clone was recorded only once. The chain has TRBV29-1 and TRBJ1-4; D is perhaps TRBD1 (5 bases). Germline V gene sequence: CDR1 SQVTM, CDR2 ANQGSEA. V lost 4 bases, J lost 0 bases, and 12 bases lay in between. The CDR3 runs 15 residues. CDR3 nucleotide sequence: TGCAGCGTTGCAGGGTCAGTCTCAACTAATGAAAAACTGTTTTTT. Protein sequence: CSVAGSVSTNEKLFF.

The J gene is TRBJ1-1, the V gene TRBV9; no clear D gene. The CDR3 loop spans 15 amino acids. Trimming took off 4 bases at V and 2 bases at J, with 15 bases between the two ends. Germline V lookup: CDR1 SGDLS, CDR2 YYNGEE. This CDR3 reads CASSHWVGENTEAFF. The CDR3 nucleotides read TGTGCCAGCAGCCATTGGGTAGGAGAAAACACTGAAGCTTTCTTT.

There are a few counts of this clone. The chain uses TRBV7-9 and TRBJ1-2; D gene unclear. The CDR3 length is 14 residues. Germline assignment: CDR1 SEHNR and CDR2 FQNEAQ (reference sequence). V shed 2 bases and J shed 6 bases, with 13 bases lying between them. The CDR3 DNA sequence: TGTGCCAGCAGCTTAAGGACTAACCCGAATGGCTACACCTTC. Its translation is CASSLRTNPNGYTF.

The chain employs TRBV27 and TRBJ1-5; 7 nucleotides match TRBD1. Germline lookup yields CDR1 MNHEY and CDR2 SMNVEV (reference sequence). The CDR3 has 18 residues. V gave up 7 bases and J gave up 4 bases; unmatched junction bases: 19. CDR3 region: CASTKTSDGAGGNQPQHF. The DNA for the CDR3 is TGTGCCAGCACTAAAACTTCCGACGGGGCAGGGGGAAATCAGCCCCAGCATTTT.

A remark on this clone: In the same sample, other DNA sequences code for this CDR3. This chain connects TRBV11-2 to TRBJ2-7; D is possibly TRBD2 (6 bases). Germline lookup yields CDR1 SGHAT and CDR2 FQNNGV. V lost 8 bases and J 1 base, leaving 12 bases between the germline ends. The CDR3 runs 13 residues. CDR3 bases: TGTGCCAGCTCGAGCGGAGGGTCCTACGAGCAGTACTTC. Translating gives CASSSGGSYEQYF.

This clone was recorded at least ten times. The chain joins TRBV7-2 to TRBJ1-2, with 7 positions matching TRBD1. V trimming: 0 bases; J trimming: 6 bases; junction bases outside the gene matches: 4. Germline CDR1 reads SGHTA; CDR2 reads FQGNSA. The CDR3 consists of 14 residues. This CDR3 is CASSLAFQGDGYTF. CDR3 nucleotides: TGTGCCAGCAGCTTAGCGTTTCAGGGGGATGGCTACACCTTC.

This clone appeared a single time. The gene calls are TRBV19 and TRBJ1-4; no definite D call. The germline V and J ends were trimmed by 3 bases and 7 bases, with 12 bases remaining between them. The CDR3 contains 14 residues. Germline-derived CDR1 and CDR2 are LNHDA and SQIVND (reference sequence). In DNA form, the CDR3 reads TGTGCCAGTAGTATGTGGCAGGAGGGTGAAAAACTGTTTTTT. Protein product: CASSMWQEGEKLFF.